This T cell receptor beta chain was identified in a study of T cell responses to AZD1222 COVID-19 vaccine. The V segment lost 4 bases and the J segment 3 bases; nucleotides outside the gene matches: 9. CDR1 is MNHNS, CDR2 SASEGT, per germline. The CDR3 consists of 17 residues. Only in-frame clones appear in the TCRdb table, and some are missing; sequencing was by immunoSEQ multiplex PCR. The sample shows 88,000 or so clones, about 88% of them seen only once. The receptor was derived from an adult who received the AZD1222 COVID-19 vaccine. The genes are TRBV6-1 and TRBJ2-2; 9 positions match TRBD1. The sample in question was peripheral blood, obtained 28 days after the second AZD1222 dose. CDR3 nucleotides: TGTGCCAGCAGTGCAAAAGGGGACAGGGCCTACACCGGGGAGCTGTTTTTT. Protein sequence: CASSAKGDRAYTGELFF.